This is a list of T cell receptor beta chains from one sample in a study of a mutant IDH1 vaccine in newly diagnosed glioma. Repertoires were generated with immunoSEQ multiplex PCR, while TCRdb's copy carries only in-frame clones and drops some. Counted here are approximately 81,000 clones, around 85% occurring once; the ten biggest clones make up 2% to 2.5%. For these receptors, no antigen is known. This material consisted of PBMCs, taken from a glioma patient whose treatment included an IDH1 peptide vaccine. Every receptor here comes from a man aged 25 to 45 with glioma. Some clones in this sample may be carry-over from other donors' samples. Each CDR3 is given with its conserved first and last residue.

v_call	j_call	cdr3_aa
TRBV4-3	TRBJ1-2	CASSQEIRESRGYTF
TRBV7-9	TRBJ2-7	CASSLVSPRTYEQYF
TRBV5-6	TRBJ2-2	CASSFGTGYTGELFF
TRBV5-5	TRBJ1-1	CASSGPGMGNTEAFF
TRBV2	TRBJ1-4	CASSGSRNNEKLFF
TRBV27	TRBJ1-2	CASSLSTGVSGYTF
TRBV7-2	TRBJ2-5	CASSGGRQETQYF
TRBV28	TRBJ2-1	CASKGGSSYNEQFF
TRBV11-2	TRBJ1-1	CASSLGGSRTEAFF
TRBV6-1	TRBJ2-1	CASMRAPGGFNEQFF
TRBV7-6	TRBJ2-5	CASSLERRLSDQYF
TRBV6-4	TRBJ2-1	CASSEGAASYNEQFF
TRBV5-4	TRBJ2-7	CASSLGGESYEQYF
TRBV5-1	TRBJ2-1	CASRLDSGSYNEQFF
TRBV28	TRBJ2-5	CASNEDRGPETQYF
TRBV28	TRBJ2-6	CASSQATSGANVLTF
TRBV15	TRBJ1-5	CATSPQDRGLAPQHF
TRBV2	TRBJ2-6	CASSHLRTGVLSSGANVLTF
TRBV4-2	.	CASSQALAGEDMHEQYF
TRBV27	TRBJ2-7	CASSPTGTGTYEQYF
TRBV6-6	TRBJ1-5	CATRDGHSPQHF
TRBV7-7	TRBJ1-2	CASSTLKTGRRNGYTF
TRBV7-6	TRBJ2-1	CASSSGTGSFNEQFF
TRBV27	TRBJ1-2	CASSLSGQGYGYTF
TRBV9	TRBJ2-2	CASSVGTSGTTGELFF
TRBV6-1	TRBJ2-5	CASSESLETQYF
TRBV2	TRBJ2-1	CASSELAGTLDEQFF
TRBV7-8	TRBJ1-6	CASSPRRGLGRDSPLHF
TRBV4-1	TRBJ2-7	CASSQATGRPYEQYF
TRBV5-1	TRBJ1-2	CASSQNSNYGYTF
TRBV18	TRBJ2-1	CASSPLGLPYNEQFF
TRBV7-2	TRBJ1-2	CASSLLGPLVDYGYTF
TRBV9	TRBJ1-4	CASSVSTGGYEKLFF
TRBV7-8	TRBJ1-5	CASKKGGNQPQHF
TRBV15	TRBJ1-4	CATSRTNNEKLFF
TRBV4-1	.	CASSPYIGTSYYEQYF
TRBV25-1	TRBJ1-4	CARRTENEKLFF